This TCR beta chain was sequenced during a study of blood T cell repertoires in COVID-19 (TCRdb year 2020). For context, the study as a whole: Samples from collaborators originated in the United States, Italy and Spain and spanned both the acute and convalescent phases of COVID-19. The repertoires were made available in a free public database intended to serve as a resource for research on the immune response to SARS-CoV-2. Where available, HLA class I and class II types were taken from metadata supplied by the sample provider and were not determined by assay-based typing. Subjects who had been exposed to COVID-19, were actively infected with it, or had recovered from it provided the deeply sampled blood TCRbeta repertoires that made up the dataset. The prospective study material was composed of cDNA or gDNA derived from T cells, B-cell-depleted T cells, or PBMCs. Sample metadata almost always included a de-identified subject ID, COVID-19 status, age in years and sex. Samples were obtained from the ongoing ImmuneRACE study (first 160 participants) and from 1,254 subjects provided by 6 global collaborators.

In the germline V gene, CDR1 corresponds to LGHNA and CDR2 to YSLEER. CDR3 length: 15 amino acids, cysteine to phenylalanine. Only the CDR3 DNA is retained, 45 bases long and in frame from the first base. Relative to germline, V is 1 base shorter and J is 3 bases shorter, with 13 bases between their ends. Participants in the prospective study were aged roughly 18 to 100 years, lived in 20 to 30 United States geographic areas, and enrolled through a virtual design. In the prospective study, cohorts were assigned on the basis of participant-reported clinical history obtained from a screening survey and a study questionnaire. Recovered participants in ImmuneRACE Cohort 3 were defined as having two consecutive negative NP/OP PCR tests, clearance from a healthcare professional, or resolution of symptoms. Mobile phlebotomists in the prospective study collected whole blood, serum and a nasopharyngeal or oropharyngeal swab from every participant. Participants in the prospective study had the option to provide additional blood draws and questionnaires over a roughly 2-month period. Before DNA extraction, blood samples from the prospective study were shipped at room temperature or frozen.

Results the study describes overall, beyond this receptor: The quantity of clinical and demographic metadata differed by source and by participant and was supplied without curation.

The immunoSEQ Assay, a bias-controlled multiplex PCR, was used to amplify TCRbeta CDR3 regions from genomic DNA. The study's own analysis went as follows. Within the assay, amplification of reference gene primers was used to estimate how many nucleated cells each sample contained. Sequence reads were collapsed and filtered to measure the absolute abundance of every unique TCRbeta CDR3 rearrangement. For each sample, productive Simpson clonality was calculated as the square root of Simpson's diversity index over productive rearrangements. TCRdb retrieved this table from immuneACCESS and kept in-frame rearrangements only. Not all clones are present; in checked studies, unresolved V genes account for under half, and no reason is known for the remainder. V and J calls plus clone size are reproduced from that table; the DNA served to infer D and trimming. This sample lists 250,000 to 350,000 clones; about nine tenths were detected once. The ten largest clones take up 1% to 1.3% of the sample.

For this clone: Its antigen has not been determined. The sample holds no much larger clone one base away, and base qualities are not on file.

The TCR sequence derives from a woman younger than 45 who had recovered from COVID-19. Recombination linked TRBV4-3 to TRBJ2-7; possibly the D gene is TRBD1, per 5 matching bases. What was sequenced was PBMCs or T cells enriched from blood (not recorded which). Read as DNA, the sequence is TGCGCCAGCAGCCAAGTATCAGGGTCCTACTACGAGCAGTACTTC. Translated, this is CASSQVSGSYYEQYF.